Described below is a single TCR beta chain sequence and its context. Its cognate antigen is unknown. A junction boundary mismatches the germline segment, possibly from a read error. Germline loops: CDR1 SGDLS, CDR2 YYNGEE. The CDR3 runs 15 residues. Genomic DNA was employed as the template in profiling TCR beta VDJ and CDR3. MiXCR was run by TCRdb on the reads, yielding one entry per CDR3 protein. The table shows about 290,000 distinct CDR3 sequences, with approximately 57% occurring only once. It was patients with CD8+CD57+ cell expansion by flow cytometry who were chosen for sequencing. The sample belongs to a study of CD8+CD57+ T cells in acquired aplastic anemia. Study summary: Yields of DNA that came from sorted CD4+ and CD8+ cells averaged roughly 3.2 ug.

Overall study results and limits: Comparison of patients with controls identified almost 30 shared CD8+ CDR3 sequences.

This chain connects TRBV9 to TRBJ2-7; D is uncertain. Specimen: sorted CD4+, CD8+, or CD8+CD57+ T cells (not recorded which) from PBMCs. This TCR came from a human donor with aplastic anemia. CDR3 in amino acids: CASSVDPVVSYEQCF. CDR3 in DNA: TGTGCCAGCAGCGTAGACCCTGTAGTCTCCTACGAGCAGTGCTTC.